This T cell receptor (beta chain) comes out of a study of identifying expanded T cells in peripheral blood. Generated by immunoSEQ multiplex PCR, the TCRdb table keeps only in-frame clones and is missing some. The sample has roughly 81,000 clones; about 83% are singletons. Study-level points and caveats: About 1.2 clones differed between technical replicates, versus around 15 and 19 over time.

CDR3 length: 14 residues. CDR1 and CDR2 from the germline V gene are MDHEN and SYDVKM. The V and J ends lost 9 bases and 8 bases respectively, with 20 bases between them. Remarks on this clone: Antigen specificity is unknown.

Sequenced material: blood. This sequence joins TRBV28 and TRBJ2-1; D perhaps matches TRBD1 (6 bases). The TCR was taken from a person aged 18 to 75 in good health. The CDR3 protein is CASLGGQGVDEQFF. CDR3 coding DNA: TGTGCCAGTCTAGGGGGACAAGGGGTCGATGAGCAGTTCTTC. The full variable domain, rest sourced from reference TRBV28 and TRBJ2-1, is DVKVTQSSRYLVKRTGEKVFLECVQDMDHENMFWYRQDPGLGLRLIYFSYDVKMKEKGDIPEGYSVSREKKERFSLILESASTNQTSMYLCASLGGQGVDEQFFGPGTRLTVL.